Sequencing of this T cell receptor beta chain was carried out in a study of blood T cell repertoires in COVID-19. Study information: Sites across the United States, Italy and Spain contributed samples from acute and convalescent COVID-19. PBMCs, B-cell-depleted T cells, or T cells were the source of the cDNA or gDNA that made up the material.

The germline CDR1 and CDR2 sequences are SGHRS and YFSETQ. With 4 bases removed from V and 8 bases from J, the gap between germline ends came to 18 bases. This CDR3 has 15 amino acids. Study processing details: Reference gene primer amplification in the assay estimated nucleated cell counts. Repertoires were generated with immunoSEQ multiplex PCR, while TCRdb's copy carries only in-frame clones and drops some. V, J and clone size derive from that table, while D and trimming were established from the DNA sequence. The sample has under 45,000 clones, about three quarters seen once; the top ten hold 28%.

The chain employs TRBV5-1 and TRBJ1-4; the D gene is possibly TRBD1 (5 bases). The origin of this receptor is a woman in her sixties or seventies with acute or convalescent COVID-19. The sample consisted of peripheral blood. Written as DNA, the CDR3 is TGCGCCAGCAGCGCGGGACCGAGAGAAATGGAAAAACTGTTTTTT. Amino acids: CASSAGPREMEKLFF. Looking up the rest from reference TRBV5-1 and TRBJ1-4 gives the full variable domain: KAGVTQTPRYLIKTRGQQVTLSCSPISGHRSVSWYQQTPGQGLQFLFEYFSETQRNKGNFPGRFSGRQFSNSRSEMNVSTLELGDSALYLCASSAGPREMEKLFFGSGTQLSVL.